The 9 T cell receptor beta chains reported below all come from one sample, sequenced in a study of T cell clonotyping in hematopoietic cell transplantation. Method: immunoSEQ multiplex PCR; TCRdb's copy keeps in-frame clones and lacks some. The table lists about 69,000 clones, about 93% of them singletons. The sample comprised peripheral blood mononuclear cells. All receptors derive from a man aged 50-59 years in good health. Some clones in this sample may be carry-over from other donors' samples.

This chain connects TRBV9 to TRBJ2-2; D tentatively reads TRBD1 or TRBD2 (5 bases each). V was cut by 4 bases and J by 6 bases, with 19 bases left in between. Germline V gene data show CDR1 as SGDLS and CDR2 as YYNGEE. The CDR3 runs to 16 residues. Here the CDR3 DNA reads TGTGCCAGCAGCACCCGTGCTGGGACCACCTCCGGGGAGCTGTTTTTT. This encodes CASSTRAGTTSGELFF.

This chain links TRBV5-1 with TRBJ2-1; D is possibly TRBD2 (6 bases). V gave up 5 bases and J gave up 10 bases, with 16 bases separating them. The CDR3 is made up of 13 amino acids. Germline V gives CDR1 SGHRS, CDR2 YFSETQ. CDR3 sequence: CASSVVAESEQFF. CDR3 in DNA: TGCGCCAGCAGTGTGGTAGCGGAGTCAGAGCAGTTCTTC. Variable domain in full (rest from reference TRBV5-1 and TRBJ2-1): KAGVTQTPRYLIKTRGQQVTLSCSPISGHRSVSWYQQTPGQGLQFLFEYFSETQRNKGNFPGRFSGRQFSNSRSEMNVSTLELGDSALYLCASSVVAESEQFFGPGTRLTVL.

The chain recombines TRBV7-9 with TRBJ1-2; D is perhaps TRBD1 (5 bases). The CDR3 loop spans 12 amino acids. The germline V gene encodes CDR1 SEHNR and CDR2 FQNEAQ (reference sequence). V was cut by 1 base and J by 7 bases, with 7 bases left in between. CDR3 nucleotide sequence: TGTGCCAGCAGCTTAGGAGGGGTTGGCTACACCTTC. Translation: CASSLGGVGYTF.

V is TRBV9 and J is TRBJ2-3, with D possibly called TRBD1 or TRBD2 (5 bases each). This CDR3 has 17 amino acids. V lost 0 bases and J 0 bases, leaving 14 bases between the germline ends. CDR1 and CDR2 from the germline V gene are SGDLS and YYNGEE. The CDR3 bases are TGTGCCAGCAGCGTAGGGGGGTTGGCTAGCAGCACAGATACGCAGTATTTT. This translates into CASSVGGLASSTDTQYF.

This chain connects TRBV7-2 to TRBJ1-3; D unresolved. In germline, CDR1 is SGHTA, CDR2 FQGNSA. Trimming cost V 2 bases and J 3 bases, with 8 bases left between them. The CDR3 is made up of 14 amino acids. This CDR3 is CASSLSPGGNTIYF. The CDR3 DNA follows: TGTGCCAGCAGCTTAAGTCCGGGTGGAAACACCATATATTTT. The full variable domain, with the rest looked up from reference TRBV7-2 and TRBJ1-3, is GAGVSQSPSNKVTEKGKDVELRCDPISGHTALYWYRQSLGQGLEFLIYFQGNSAPDKSGLPSDRFSAERTGGSVSTLTIQRTQQEDSAVYLCASSLSPGGNTIYFGEGSWLTVV.

This clone was observed a few times. V is TRBV4-2 and J is TRBJ2-2, with TRBD1 identical over 11 bases. J lost 5 bases, V lost 2 bases, and 7 bases had no gene match. The CDR3 length is 17 residues. Germline CDR1 is LGHNA and CDR2 is YNFKEQ. The CDR3 reads CASSQPQGTGGTGELFF. DNA of the CDR3: TGTGCCAGCAGCCAACCACAGGGGACAGGGGGTACCGGGGAGCTGTTTTTT.

The sample holds one count of this clone. The chain joins TRBV5-1 to TRBJ2-3, with D unresolved. The CDR3 consists of 15 residues. Germline lookup yields CDR1 SGHRS and CDR2 YFSETQ. V shed 0 bases and J shed 2 bases, with 10 bases lying between them. The CDR3 DNA follows: TGCGCCAGCAGCTTGGGTACCCCCCACACAGATACGCAGTATTTT. Its protein is CASSLGTPHTDTQYF.

This clone was counted a single time. This chain uses TRBV9 with TRBJ2-5; 7 bases match TRBD1. The CDR3 covers 15 residues. The ends lost 0 bases at V and 5 bases at J; junction bases unmatched: 7. Germline CDR1 is SGDLS and CDR2 is YYNGEE. CDR3 nucleotide sequence: TGTGCCAGCAGCGTAGGAACGACAGGGAAGGAGACCCAGTACTTC. Amino acid sequence: CASSVGTTGKETQYF.

This clone appeared once. The chain couples TRBV19 to TRBJ1-5, with D unresolved. Germline V gives CDR1 LNHDA, CDR2 SQIVND (reference sequence). This CDR3 has 15 amino acids. The V gene lost 7 bases and the J gene lost 0 bases, with 13 bases spanning the gap. CDR3 bases: TGTGCCAGTACCCCAAAGGGCTATAGCAATCAGCCCCAGCATTTT. The encoded protein is CASTPKGYSNQPQHF.